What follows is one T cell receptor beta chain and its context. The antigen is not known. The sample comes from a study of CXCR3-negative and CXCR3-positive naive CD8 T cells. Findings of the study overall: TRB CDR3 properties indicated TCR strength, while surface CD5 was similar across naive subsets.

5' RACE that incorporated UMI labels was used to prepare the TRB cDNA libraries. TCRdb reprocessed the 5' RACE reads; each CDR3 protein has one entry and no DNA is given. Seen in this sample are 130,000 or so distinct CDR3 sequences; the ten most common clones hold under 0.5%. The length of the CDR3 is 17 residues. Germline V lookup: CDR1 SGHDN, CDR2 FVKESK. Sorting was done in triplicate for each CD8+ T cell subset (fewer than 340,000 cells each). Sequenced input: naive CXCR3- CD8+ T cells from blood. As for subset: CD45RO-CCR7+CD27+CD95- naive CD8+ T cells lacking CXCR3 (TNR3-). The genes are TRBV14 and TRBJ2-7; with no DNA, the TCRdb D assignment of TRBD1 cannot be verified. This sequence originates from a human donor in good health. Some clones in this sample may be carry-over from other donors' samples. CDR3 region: CASSQGVLLHSTYEQYF. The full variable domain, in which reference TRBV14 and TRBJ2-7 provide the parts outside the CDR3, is EAGVTQFPSHSVIEKGQTVTLRCDPISGHDNLYWYRRVMGKEIKFLLHFVKESKQDESGMPNNRFLAERTGGTYSTLKVQPAELEDSGVYFCASSQGVLLHSTYEQYFGPGTRLTVT.